This T cell receptor beta chain appears in the sequencing data of a study of shared clonotypes between healthy human individuals. In the original processing: ImmunoSEQ output lacked quality scores and full-length reads, limiting matched filtering. Profiling relied on immunoSEQ multiplex PCR, and the TCRdb table lists in-frame clones only, not all of them. The DNA was the basis for D and trimming; V, J and clone size are from that table. The table shows about 470,000 clones, with around 79% occurring only once. Deletions cut 0 bases from V and 2 bases from J, with 13 bases between. This CDR3 is built from 16 residues. CDR1 LGHNA and CDR2 YNFKEQ come from the germline V gene.

The sequence derives from a woman in her thirties or forties in good health. Some clones in this sample may be carry-over from other donors' samples. The chain carries TRBV4-2 and TRBJ1-1, with no clear D. Sequences were obtained from PBMCs. The CDR3, as DNA: TGTGCCAGCAGCCAAGATTCGGATAGGCGTAACACTGAAGCTTTCTTT. This encodes CASSQDSDRRNTEAFF.